Below, one T cell receptor beta chain is given with its context. Antigen: not known. Peripheral blood was drawn, ten milliliters per donor. With a J-beta primer mix and a sample-barcoded 5' primer, a second PCR ran about 6 to 11 cycles. Each cDNA molecule, via a template-switch adaptor with 12 random nucleotides, was tagged. TCRdb reprocessed the 5' RACE reads with MiXCR, giving one entry per CDR3 protein. In the table there are over 600,000 distinct CDR3 sequences, about half of which are singletons. This sample is part of a study of blood T cells in healthy people across ages. Study-wide results and caveats: Roughly linear age-related decline in beta diversity appeared, significant by age around 38. Any conclusive comparison of naive versus antigen-experienced cells was prevented by using unsorted PBMCs.

The trim removed 3 bases at V and 7 bases at J, leaving 11 bases unmatched. This CDR3 spans 15 amino acids. Per germline, CDR1 DFQATT and CDR2 SNEGSKA (reference sequence). Sequenced material: blood. The V gene is TRBV20-1, the J gene TRBJ1-4; 7 nucleotides line up with TRBD1. The clonotype was recovered from a man aged 80 or over in good health. This CDR3 is CSASPNRGGGEKLFF. CDR3 DNA: TGCAGTGCTAGTCCGAACAGGGGAGGGGGTGAAAAACTGTTTTTT.